This T cell receptor (beta chain) was obtained from a study of blood T cells in healthy people across ages. General observations from the study: Possibly confounding the expanded clonotype changes was the fact that donor CMV status was unknown.

About this clonotype itself: What it binds is not known.

With a J-beta primer mix and a sample-barcoded 5' primer, a second PCR ran roughly 6 to 12 cycles. Unique molecular identifiers of 12 random nucleotides labeled each cDNA. Every sample produced at least 2.5 million CDR3-containing paired-end reads. MiXCR, applied by TCRdb to the 5' RACE reads, yields one record per CDR3 protein. There are approximately 780,000 distinct CDR3 sequences in the sample; roughly 26% occur only once, and approximately 2.9% lies in the top ten. The CDR3 totals 15 residues. The germline gives CDR1 SEHNR, CDR2 FQNEAQ (reference sequence). This sample was shared with a second study, whose subject was T cells of mothers and their children.

This chain links TRBV7-9 with TRBJ2-5, with 10 bases aligning to TRBD2. The J call is doubtful: the DNA matches TRBJ2-1 better. The sample was blood. The TCR sequence derives from a boy under 18 in good health. CDR3 protein: CASSLASGGDNEQFF. The CDR3, as DNA: TGTGCCAGCAGCTTAGCGAGCGGGGGGGACAATGAGCAGTTCTTC.